A selection of T cell receptor beta chains follows, all from one sample in a study of blood T cell repertoires in COVID-19. The assay was immunoSEQ multiplex PCR, and TCRdb's table has in-frame clones only and misses some. The repertoire includes 200,000 to 250,000 clones, roughly four fifths of them detected once, and around 9% sits in the top ten. Sequenced: PBMCs or T cells enriched from blood (not recorded which). Source of these receptors: a man aged 40-49 years who had recovered from COVID-19. The CDR3 runs from the conserved cysteine through the conserved F or W. The D gene is left open where the match is weak. Part of the rows lack a size; the others show once, few, many or a class for expanded clones.

j_call: TRBJ2-2; clone_size: NA; v_call: TRBV2; d_call: TRBD1; cdr3_nt: TGTGCCAGCTCCAAAGAGGGGGCAAGCACCGGGGAGCTGTTTTTT; cdr3_aa: CASSKEGASTGELFF
j_call: TRBJ2-7; clone_size: NA; v_call: TRBV29-1; d_call: TRBD1; cdr3_nt: TGCAGCGTTGTAGGGGGCCCCTCCTACGAGCAGTACTTC; cdr3_aa: CSVVGGPSYEQYF
j_call: TRBJ1-2; clone_size: NA; v_call: TRBV12-3/TRBV12-4; d_call: NA; cdr3_nt: TGTGCCAGCAGTTTTCGGAGCTATGGCTACACCTTC; cdr3_aa: CASSFRSYGYTF
j_call: TRBJ1-2; clone_size: few; v_call: TRBV5-6; d_call: TRBD1; cdr3_nt: TGTGCCAGCAGCGGGGACAGAAGTGGCTACACCTTC; cdr3_aa: CASSGDRSGYTF
j_call: TRBJ1-4; clone_size: NA; v_call: TRBV7-9; d_call: TRBD1; cdr3_nt: TGTGCCAGCAGCCTCGACAGGGGTTATGAAAAACTGTTTTTT; cdr3_aa: CASSLDRGYEKLFF
j_call: TRBJ2-3; clone_size: NA; v_call: TRBV5-1; d_call: TRBD2; cdr3_nt: TGCGCCAGCAGCCCTAGCGGGGGGACCACAGATACGCAGTATTTT; cdr3_aa: CASSPSGGTTDTQYF
j_call: TRBJ2-7; clone_size: NA; v_call: TRBV2; d_call: NA; cdr3_nt: TGTGCCACAGCGGGGCTTTTTGCACAGGGAGGCGAGCAGTACTTC; cdr3_aa: CATAGLFAQGGEQYF
j_call: TRBJ2-3; clone_size: NA; v_call: TRBV30; d_call: NA; cdr3_nt: TGTGCCTGGAGTTATGCGCGCACAGATACGCAGTATTTT; cdr3_aa: CAWSYARTDTQYF
j_call: TRBJ1-2; clone_size: NA; v_call: TRBV6-5; d_call: NA; cdr3_nt: TGTGCCAGCAGTTACTCGAGGTCGAGAGGCTACACCTTC; cdr3_aa: CASSYSRSRGYTF
j_call: TRBJ1-2; clone_size: NA; v_call: TRBV15; d_call: TRBD1; cdr3_nt: TGTGCCACCAGCAGGGGACGGACAGGGCAAGGCTACACCTTC; cdr3_aa: CATSRGRTGQGYTF
j_call: TRBJ2-1; clone_size: NA; v_call: TRBV7-8; d_call: NA; cdr3_nt: TGTGCCAGCAGCCCCCGACGGGGGGCCATCTACAATGAGCAGTTCTTC; cdr3_aa: CASSPRRGAIYNEQFF
j_call: TRBJ2-7; clone_size: NA; v_call: TRBV25-1; d_call: TRBD1; cdr3_nt: TGTGCCAGCAGTGAATCTGGGACAGGGGGCGGCTACGAGCAGTACTTC; cdr3_aa: CASSESGTGGGYEQYF
j_call: TRBJ1-4; clone_size: NA; v_call: TRBV15; d_call: NA; cdr3_nt: TGTGCCACCAGCCCCGCGCGTTATGTTACGGTTGAGGAACTGTTTTTT; cdr3_aa: CATSPARYVTVEELFF
j_call: TRBJ2-1; clone_size: NA; v_call: TRBV14; d_call: TRBD2; cdr3_nt: TGTGCCAGCAGCCGACCCACTAGCGGGAGTTACAATGAGCAGTTCTTC; cdr3_aa: CASSRPTSGSYNEQFF
j_call: TRBJ1-1; clone_size: NA; v_call: TRBV7-2; d_call: TRBD1; cdr3_nt: TGTGCCAGCAGCTTAGCGGGACAGATGAACACTGAAGCTTTCTTT; cdr3_aa: CASSLAGQMNTEAFF